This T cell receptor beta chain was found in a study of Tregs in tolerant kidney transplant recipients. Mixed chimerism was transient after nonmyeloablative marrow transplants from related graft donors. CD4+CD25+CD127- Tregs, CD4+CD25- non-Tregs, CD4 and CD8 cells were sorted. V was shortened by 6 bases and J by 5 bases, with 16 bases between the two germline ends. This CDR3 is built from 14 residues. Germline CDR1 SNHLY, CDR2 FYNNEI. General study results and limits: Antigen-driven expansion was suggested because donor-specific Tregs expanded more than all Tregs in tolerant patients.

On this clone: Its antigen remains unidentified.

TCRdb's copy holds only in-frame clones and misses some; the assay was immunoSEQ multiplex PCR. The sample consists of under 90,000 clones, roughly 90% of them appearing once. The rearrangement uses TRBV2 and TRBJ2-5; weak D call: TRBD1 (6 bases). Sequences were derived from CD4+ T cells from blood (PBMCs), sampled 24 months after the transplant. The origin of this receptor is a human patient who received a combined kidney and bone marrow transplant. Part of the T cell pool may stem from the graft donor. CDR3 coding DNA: TGTGCCAGCAGCCGACAAGGGGGAAGCGAGACCCAGTACTTC. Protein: CASSRQGGSETQYF.